The T cell receptor beta chain under discussion was sequenced for a study of blood T cell repertoires in COVID-19. Turning to the study itself: COVID-19 samples from acute and convalescent phases originated in the United States, Italy and Spain. PBMCs, B-cell-depleted T cells, or T cells were the source of the cDNA or gDNA that made up the material.

Original analysis: Estimated nucleated cell counts came from reference gene primer amplification. Profiled with immunoSEQ multiplex PCR; TCRdb holds only in-frame clones, not every one. The V and J calls and clone size are taken from that table; D and trimming were inferred from the DNA. The table includes roughly 300,000 clones, nearly 90% detected once. Trimming left V 5 bases short and J 5 bases short, with 21 bases between. CDR3 length: 16 residues. In germline, CDR1 is LNHNV, CDR2 YYDKDF (reference sequence). The chain links TRBV15 to TRBJ2-5, with TRBD1 as a possible D gene (5 bases). Sequencing was done on a sample of peripheral blood. This receptor was obtained from a woman under 40 with COVID-19, enrolled during active disease. DNA for the CDR3: TGTGCCACCAGCGAAAAGGCCTTAGGGGCTTGGGAGACCCAGTACTTC. This translates into CATSEKALGAWETQYF.